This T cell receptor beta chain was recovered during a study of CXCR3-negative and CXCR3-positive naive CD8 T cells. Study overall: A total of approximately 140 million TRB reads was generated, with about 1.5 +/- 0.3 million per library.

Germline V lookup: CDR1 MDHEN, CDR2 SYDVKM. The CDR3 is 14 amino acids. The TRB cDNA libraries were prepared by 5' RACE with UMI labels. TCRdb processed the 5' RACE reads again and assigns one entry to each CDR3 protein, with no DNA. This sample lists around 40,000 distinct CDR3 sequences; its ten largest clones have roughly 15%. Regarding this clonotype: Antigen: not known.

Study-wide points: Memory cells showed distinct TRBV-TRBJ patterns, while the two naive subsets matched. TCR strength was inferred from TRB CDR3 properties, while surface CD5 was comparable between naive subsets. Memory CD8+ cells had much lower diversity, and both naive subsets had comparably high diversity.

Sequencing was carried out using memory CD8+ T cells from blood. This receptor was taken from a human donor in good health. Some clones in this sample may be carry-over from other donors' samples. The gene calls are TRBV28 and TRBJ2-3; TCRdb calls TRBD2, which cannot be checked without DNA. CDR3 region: CASISRLAGHTQYF.